The source of this T cell receptor (beta chain) is a study of blood T cells in healthy people across ages. The study, taken as a whole, reports: Unknown CMV status may confound age-related changes in expanded clones.

A second PCR, run for about 7 to 12 cycles, used a sample-barcoded 5' primer plus a J-beta primer mix. MiXCR was run by TCRdb on the 5' RACE reads, yielding one entry per CDR3 protein. The sample holds approximately 820,000 distinct CDR3 sequences, approximately 44% seen once. The CDR3 has 14 amino acids. Samples each had at least 5 micrograms of total RNA extracted. Turning to this clonotype: The antigen is undetermined.

The sequence came from a man aged 55 to 70 in good health. The rearrangement links TRBV12-3 or TRBV12-4 to TRBJ2-5; D gene unclear. The J call may be faulty, since TRBJ2-7 better matches the DNA end. What was sequenced was blood. CDR3 in amino acids: CASSLSRTLYEQYF. In nucleotides, the CDR3 is TGTGCCAGCAGTTTAAGCAGGACCCTCTACGAGCAGTACTTC.